This TCR beta chain was identified in a study of blood T cell repertoires in COVID-19. Repertoires were generated with immunoSEQ multiplex PCR, while TCRdb's copy carries only in-frame clones and drops some. The table includes about 110,000 clones, 88% detected once. V lost 4 bases and J lost 3, with 13 bases in between. The length of the CDR3 is 14 residues. Germline assignment: CDR1 KGHSH and CDR2 LQKENI. The sequence came from a woman in her fifties or sixties with acute or convalescent COVID-19. The sequenced material came from peripheral blood. This sequence joins TRBV18 and TRBJ2-7; no clear D. The CDR3 DNA is TGTGCCAGCTCACAAGAAAGGAGTGACTACGAGCAGTACTTC. This gives the protein CASSQERSDYEQYF.